Shown below are 17 T cell receptor beta chains from a single sample sequenced in a study of shared clonotypes between healthy human individuals. Sequenced by immunoSEQ multiplex PCR; TCRdb stores in-frame clones only, minus some. This table has under 200,000 clones, 85% to 95% appearing once. The specimen sequenced was naive CD4+ T cells sorted from blood. Sample subset: CD45RA+ positively selected. The receptor set was obtained from a woman aged 25-40 years in good health.

The CDR3 DNA reads as TGTGCCAGCAGCCCCAAGCCAGGGGGCTTTGGCTACACCTTC. The encoded protein is CASSPKPGGFGYTF. This chain links TRBV27 with TRBJ1-2; 8 bases are shared with TRBD1. With V trimmed by 6 bases and J by 7 bases, 10 bases remained unmatched. CDR1 and CDR2 (germline): MNHEY, SMNVEV (reference sequence). This CDR3 region has 14 residues.

The chain joins TRBV14 to TRBJ2-7; D uncertain. From germline, CDR1 is SGHDN and CDR2 FVKESK. This CDR3 has 13 residues. V lost 1 base to trimming and J lost 2 bases, with 6 bases between them. The chain's CDR3 is CASSQVSTYEQYF. CDR3 bases: TGTGCCAGCAGCCAAGTGTCTACCTACGAGCAGTACTTC. The whole variable domain, remainder taken from reference TRBV14 and TRBJ2-7, is EAGVTQFPSHSVIEKGQTVTLRCDPISGHDNLYWYRRVMGKEIKFLLHFVKESKQDESGMPNNRFLAERTGGTYSTLKVQPAELEDSGVYFCASSQVSTYEQYFGPGTRLTVT.

V and J are TRBV28 and TRBJ1-2; D not resolved. Germline assignment: CDR1 MDHEN and CDR2 SYDVKM. The CDR3 totals 11 residues. V lost 6 bases and J lost 13, with 15 bases in between. CDR3 residues: CASRLRSLRTF. The CDR3 DNA reads TGTGCCAGCAGACTACGGAGTTTGCGCACCTTC.

The V gene is TRBV11-3, the J gene TRBJ2-1; 8 bases fit TRBD2. V lost 7 bases and J lost 3; bases outside the gene matches: 14. Germline values: CDR1 SGHNT, CDR2 YENEEA. The CDR3 extends over 17 amino acids. CDR3 bases: TGTGCCAGCAATCCCCCGAGGGGTAGCGGGGACTACAATGAGCAGTTCTTC. Translating it yields CASNPPRGSGDYNEQFF.

The chain is built from TRBV7-9 and TRBJ1-4; tentatively, D is TRBD1 (5 bases). V was clipped by 5 bases and J by 7 bases, with 11 bases between them. Germline CDR1 reads SEHNR; CDR2 reads FQNEAQ (reference sequence). The CDR3 loop spans 13 amino acids. CDR3: CASSAYGGEKLFF. The CDR3 DNA reads as TGTGCCAGCAGCGCCTATGGGGGTGAAAAACTGTTTTTT.

The rearrangement uses TRBV11-2 and TRBJ2-7; the D is unclear. This CDR3 is 14 amino acids long. Germline CDR1 and CDR2: SGHAT and FQNNGV. V dropped 7 bases and J dropped 0 bases, with 13 bases sitting between them. The CDR3: CASTLYASSYEQYF. The CDR3 bases are TGTGCCAGCACCTTGTACGCAAGCTCCTACGAGCAGTACTTC.

The chain joins TRBV10-3 to TRBJ2-7; 9 bases are shared with TRBD1. Germline V CDR1 and CDR2: ENHRY, SYGVKD. The length of the CDR3 is 15 residues. J gave up 7 bases and V 3 bases, and 10 bases lay outside the gene matches. The chain's CDR3 is CAISESQGAAGEQYF. The CDR3 bases are TGTGCCATCAGTGAATCACAGGGGGCAGCGGGGGAGCAGTACTTC.

The V gene is TRBV27, the J gene TRBJ1-3; no clear D gene. Trimming took off 2 bases at V and 1 base at J, with 6 bases between the two ends. Germline V gives CDR1 MNHEY, CDR2 SMNVEV (reference sequence). The CDR3 totals 14 residues. The CDR3 region is CASSLTQSGNTIYF. DNA of the CDR3: TGTGCCAGCAGTTTAACCCAGTCTGGAAACACCATATATTTT.

The chain uses TRBV6-6 and TRBJ2-2; D gene ambiguous. The CDR3 runs to 12 residues. Germline-derived CDR1 and CDR2 are MNHNY and SVGAGI (reference sequence). Trimming pared 6 bases from V and 10 bases from J, leaving 12 bases between. The DNA for the CDR3 is TGTGCCAGCAGCTTAAACCTCTCGGAGCTGTTTTTT. Translated, it gives CASSLNLSELFF.

The chain couples TRBV10-2 to TRBJ2-7; 8 bases align to TRBD2. Trimming removed 4 bases from V and 2 bases from J; junction bases left unmatched: 7. This CDR3 region has 15 residues. Per the germline V gene, CDR1 is WSHSY and CDR2 is SAAADI. CDR3 loop: CASSAQLAETYEQYF. The CDR3, as DNA: TGCGCCAGCAGTGCCCAACTAGCGGAAACCTACGAGCAGTACTTC.

The rearrangement links TRBV23-1 to TRBJ2-7; 13 nucleotides match TRBD2. TRBV23-1 is noted as an ORF with a role that remains uncertain. This CDR3 has 16 amino acids. With 6 bases clipped from V and 5 bases from J, the junction kept 10 bases outside the gene matches. The DNA for the CDR3 is TGCGCCAGCAGCCGGACTAGCGGGAGTCCGTCCCACGAGCAGTACTTC. Its protein is CASSRTSGSPSHEQYF.

The chain combines TRBV7-9 with TRBJ2-7; 9 bases line up with TRBD2. The CDR3 is 17 residues long. V lost 2 bases, J lost 4 bases, and 12 bases stayed unmatched. CDR1 SEHNR and CDR2 FQNEAQ come from the germline V gene (reference sequence). CDR3 bases: TGTGCCAGCAGCTTATCTCGCGGGAGGGAAAGGGCTTACGAGCAGTACTTC. This codes for CASSLSRGRERAYEQYF.

CDR3 sequence: CASSLPTGNGNTIYF. CDR3 in DNA: TGTGCCAGCAGCTTACCCACAGGGAACGGAAACACCATATATTTT. The chain uses TRBV7-8 and TRBJ1-3; a possible D gene is TRBD1 (6 bases). CDR1 and CDR2 (germline): SGHVS, FQNEAQ. The CDR3 contains 15 residues. Trimming shortened V by 2 bases and J by 4 bases, and 12 bases separated the two germline ends.

The CDR3 coding sequence is TGTGCCAGTAGTATACTAGCAGATATAGGGAATGAGCAGTTCTTC. This codes for CASSILADIGNEQFF. The gene calls are TRBV19 and TRBJ2-1; D possibly corresponds to TRBD2 (5 bases). This CDR3 region has 15 residues. Germline-derived CDR1 and CDR2 are LNHDA and SQIVND (reference sequence). V dropped 2 bases and J dropped 7 bases, with 15 bases sitting between them.

The V and J genes are TRBV27 and TRBJ2-3; 8 nucleotides match TRBD2. This CDR3 is built from 15 residues. Losses at the gene ends were 2 bases for V and 0 bases for J; bases not matched to a gene: 1. Per germline, CDR1 MNHEY and CDR2 SMNVEV (reference sequence). The CDR3 protein is CASSLIAGSTDTQYF. The CDR3 DNA reads as TGTGCCAGCAGTTTAATAGCGGGAAGCACAGATACGCAGTATTTT.

The gene calls are TRBV30 and TRBJ1-1, with D maybe TRBD1 (5 bases). The V gene's germline CDR1 is GTSNPN and CDR2 SVGIG (reference sequence). The CDR3 is 13 residues long. Trimming took 2 bases from V and 6 from J, leaving 13 bases between them. DNA of the CDR3: TGTGCCTGGAGTCCCAGGGTTTACGCTGAAGCTTTCTTT. This codes for CAWSPRVYAEAFF.

The table lists this clone with a count of one. J is TRBJ2-7 and V is TRBV5-1; 8 nucleotides line up with TRBD1. Germline loops: CDR1 SGHRS, CDR2 YFSETQ. This CDR3 is built from 15 residues. V shed 3 bases, J shed 2 bases, and the junction held 7 bases outside the gene matches. CDR3 sequence (DNA): TGCGCCAGCAGCTCCGGAGGGACAGGAGCCTACGAGCAGTACTTC. Translated: CASSSGGTGAYEQYF.